The 21 T cell receptor beta chains reported below all come from one sample, sequenced in a study of blood T cells in healthy people across ages. The use of a sample-barcoded 5' primer and a J-beta primer mix characterized a second PCR of roughly 7 to 11 cycles. A single record per CDR3 protein comes from TCRdb applying MiXCR to the 5' RACE reads. The data show roughly 500,000 distinct CDR3 sequences, less than 25% seen once. This sample was also put to use in a study of T cells of mothers and their children.

Material for sequencing was blood. The source is a boy under 18 in good health.

The chain has TRBV20-1 and TRBJ2-5; 7 nucleotides line up with TRBD2. The DNA end favors TRBJ2-7, so the J call may be wrong. Per the germline V gene, CDR1 is DFQATT and CDR2 is SNEGSKA (reference sequence). CDR3 length equals 15 residues. DNA for the CDR3: TGCAGTGCTAGAGATGTGACTAGCTCCCGATACGAGCAGTACTTC. Translation: CSARDVTSSRYEQYF.

This clonotype showed up just a few times. The chain has TRBV25-1 and TRBJ2-5, with 7 bases that match TRBD1. Germline values: CDR1 MGHDK, CDR2 SYGVNS. The CDR3 consists of 13 residues. The trim removed 8 bases at V and 0 bases at J, leaving 3 bases unmatched. CDR3 bases: TGTGCCAGCCTTGACAGGGACCAAGAGACCCAGTACTTC. It translates to CASLDRDQETQYF. The full variable domain, completed using reference TRBV25-1 and TRBJ2-5, is EADIYQTPRYLVIGTGKKITLECSQTMGHDKMYWYQQDPGMELHLIHYSYGVNSTEKGDLSSESTVSRIRTEHFPLTLESARPSHTSQYLCASLDRDQETQYFGPGTRLLVL.

Ten or more counts support this clonotype. The chain couples TRBV29-1 to TRBJ2-7; 8 nucleotides line up with TRBD1. CDR3 length equals 13 residues. Germline CDR1 reads SQVTM; CDR2 reads ANQGSEA. After removal of 6 bases from V and 5 bases from J, the junction contained 9 bases not matched to a gene. Here the CDR3 DNA reads TGCAGCGTCGGCGTACGACAGGGGAACGAGCAGTACTTC. This translates into CSVGVRQGNEQYF.

The chain links TRBV20-1 to TRBJ2-3; a weak D match, TRBD2 (6 bases). The V gene lost 5 bases and the J gene lost 1 base, with 16 bases spanning the gap. The CDR3 consists of 15 residues. Looked up from germline, CDR1 is DFQATT and CDR2 is SNEGSKA (reference sequence). In nucleotides, the CDR3 is TGCAGTGCTGGAGGGGCGGAGTGGGGCACAGATACGCAGTATTTT. It yields the protein CSAGGAEWGTDTQYF.

The chain recombines TRBV5-5 with TRBJ2-7; D gene ambiguous. The CDR3 contains 14 residues. V shed 1 base and J shed 2 bases, with 10 bases lying between them. CDR1 is SGHKS and CDR2 is YYEKEE in the germline V gene (reference sequence). The CDR3 bases are TGTGCCAGCAGCTTGTTGGGCAGTACCTACGAGCAGTACTTC. Translation: CASSLLGSTYEQYF.

The J gene is TRBJ2-1, the V gene TRBV28, with D tentatively TRBD1 (6 bases). The J call may be faulty, since TRBJ2-7 better matches the DNA end. Germline V gene lookup returns CDR1 MDHEN and CDR2 SYDVKM. The CDR3 totals 14 residues. The CDR3 sequence: CASSSTNRELEQYF. Here the CDR3 DNA reads TGTGCCAGCAGTTCGACTAACAGGGAACTCGAGCAGTACTTC.

The chain combines TRBV28 with TRBJ1-2, with 7 bases fitting TRBD1. The CDR3 covers 16 residues. CDR1 is MDHEN, CDR2 SYDVKM, per germline. V gave up 6 bases and J gave up 1 base; unmatched junction bases: 11. CDR3 in amino acids: CASRKTRGRSNYGYTF. The DNA for the CDR3 is TGTGCCAGCAGGAAAACGAGGGGGCGCAGTAACTATGGCTACACCTTC.

This clonotype was picked up a small number of times. V gene TRBV28 combines with J gene TRBJ2-5; TRBD2 might be the D (6 bases). The closer fit of TRBJ2-7 to the DNA end suggests the J call may be wrong. CDR3 length: 14 residues. The V gene's germline CDR1 is MDHEN and CDR2 SYDVKM. CDR3 region: CASRGGPTSYEQYF. The CDR3 DNA sequence: TGTGCCAGCAGGGGAGGACCTACATCCTACGAGCAGTACTTC.

This clonotype appeared a few times. The chain's CDR3 is CASSEQGTEAFF. CDR3 bases: TGTGCCAGCAGTGAACAGGGGACTGAAGCTTTCTTT. V usage is TRBV25-1 and J usage is TRBJ1-1, with a tentative D call TRBD1 (6 bases). Trimming left V 2 bases short and J 5 bases short, with 6 bases between. Germline V gives CDR1 MGHDK, CDR2 SYGVNS. The CDR3 spans 12 residues.

This clonotype was detected only a few times. The chain carries TRBV24-1 and TRBJ2-5, with D perhaps given as TRBD1 or TRBD2 (5 bases each). CDR1 is KGHDR and CDR2 is SFDVKD in the germline V gene. The CDR3 runs to 14 residues. Trimming took off 0 bases at V and 4 bases at J, with 8 bases between the two ends. CDR3 amino acids: CATSDLRDGETQYF. For the CDR3, the DNA is TGTGCCACCAGTGATTTGAGGGACGGAGAGACCCAGTACTTC.

This clonotype is a singleton in its sample. The chain carries TRBV7-9 and TRBJ2-1; D gene unclear. The last part of the DNA fits TRBJ2-7 better; the J call may be wrong. Germline V gene data show CDR1 as SEHNR and CDR2 as FQNEAQ (reference sequence). This CDR3 has 13 residues. CDR3 residues: CASSQTNPSEQYF. CDR3 DNA sequence: TGTGCCAGCAGCCAAACGAACCCCTCCGAGCAGTACTTC.

This clonotype was detected many times. The gene calls are TRBV7-2 and TRBJ2-7; D could derive from TRBD1 or TRBD2 (6 bases each). This CDR3 is 14 amino acids long. V lost 0 bases, J lost 2 bases, and 8 bases lay in between. Germline CDR1 and CDR2: SGHTA and FQGNSA. The CDR3 nucleotides are TGTGCCAGCAGCTTAGCGGGGGGCCCCTACGAGCAGTACTTC. Its protein is CASSLAGGPYEQYF.

The sample holds a few counts of this clonotype. The chain carries TRBV10-3 and TRBJ1-3; D gene unclear. The V gene lost 3 bases and the J gene lost 0 bases, with 9 bases spanning the gap. The germline gives CDR1 ENHRY, CDR2 SYGVKD. This CDR3 has 15 amino acids. This chain's CDR3 is CAISDQPSSGNTIYF. The CDR3 DNA reads as TGTGCCATCAGTGATCAGCCCTCCTCTGGAAACACCATATATTTT.

This clonotype was observed a few times. The rearrangement joins TRBV28 to TRBJ1-2, with TRBD1 matching 8 bases. J lost 2 bases, V lost 6 bases, and 17 bases had no gene match. Germline CDR1 reads MDHEN; CDR2 reads SYDVKM. CDR3 size: 18 residues. Here the CDR3 DNA reads TGTGCCAGCAGCTCAACCCGGACAGGGAAGAGTCTGAACTATGGCTACACCTTC. Encoded protein: CASSSTRTGKSLNYGYTF.

In its sample, this clonotype was seen a few times. Compared with germline, one end of the junction differs, possibly owing to a read error. The chain links TRBV29-1 to TRBJ2-5, with unresolved D. The CDR3 runs 12 residues. Per the germline V gene, CDR1 is SQVTM and CDR2 is ANQGSEA. DNA for the CDR3: TGCAGCGTTGAAGAAGTCCAGGAGACCCGGTACTTC. Amino acids: CSVEEVQETRYF.

This clonotype was observed a handful of times. The rearrangement uses TRBV9 and TRBJ1-3; 9 bases match TRBD1. The germline V gene has CDR1 SGDLS and CDR2 YYNGEE. This CDR3 region has 15 residues. J lost 3 bases, V lost 4 bases, and 5 bases had no gene match. CDR3 loop: CASSSGQGNGNTIYF. CDR3 DNA sequence: TGTGCCAGCAGCTCGGGACAGGGAAATGGAAACACCATATATTTT.

V gene TRBV6-5 combines with J gene TRBJ2-5; 8 bases match TRBD2. Trimming at V came to 8 bases and at J to 11 bases, leaving 10 bases not matched to a gene. Germline assignment: CDR1 MNHEY and CDR2 SVGAGI. The CDR3 runs to 12 residues. CDR3 in DNA: TGTGCCAGCGCCCCTCACGGGGGGGAGCAGTACTTC. This encodes CASAPHGGEQYF.

The gene calls are TRBV5-1 and TRBJ2-7, with TRBD2 matching over 8 bases. With the DNA end fitting TRBJ2-1 better, the J assignment may be wrong. The CDR3 is made up of 14 amino acids. CDR1 is SGHRS and CDR2 is YFSETQ in the germline V gene. The DNA for the CDR3 is TGCGCCAGCAGCTCCTCACTAGCGGTAGATGAGCAGTTCTTC. Its translation is CASSSSLAVDEQFF.

As to this clonotype: Compared with germline, one end of the junction differs, possibly owing to a read error. For the CDR3, the DNA is TGTGCCAGCAGCTCGGGCCGGGACAGGGTTCTTAGCTACGGGCAGTACTTC. Protein sequence: CASSSGRDRVLSYGQYF. The chain carries TRBV7-9 and TRBJ2-7, with 9 bases aligning to TRBD1. CDR3 length: 17 amino acids. CDR1 is SEHNR and CDR2 is FQNEAQ in the germline V gene (reference sequence). The variable domain in full, with the rest retrieved from reference TRBV7-9 and TRBJ2-7, is DTGVSQNPRHKITKRGQNVTFRCDPISEHNRLYWYRQTLGQGPEFLTYFQNEAQLEKSRLLSDRFSAERPKGSFSTLEIQRTEQGDSAMYLCASSSGRDRVLSYGQYFGPGTRLTVT.

This clonotype was counted between two and nine times. The chain has TRBV6-2 or TRBV6-3 and TRBJ1-2; D not certain. The germline V gene has CDR1 MNHEY and CDR2 SVGEGT. The CDR3 contains 16 residues. V was shortened by 6 bases and J by 4 bases, with 21 bases between the two germline ends. The CDR3 spells CASSFIFSGNPYGYTF. Written as DNA, the CDR3 is TGTGCCAGCAGCTTCATATTCTCGGGGAATCCCTATGGCTACACCTTC.

This clonotype was seen a handful of times. This chain connects TRBV20-1 to TRBJ2-7; the D is unclear. The CDR3 runs 11 residues. V was pared by 1 base and J by 1 base, with 2 bases between. Germline CDR1 DFQATT, CDR2 SNEGSKA (reference sequence). CDR3 DNA: TGCAGTGCTAGAGTTTCCTACGAGCAGTACTTC. It encodes CSARVSYEQYF.